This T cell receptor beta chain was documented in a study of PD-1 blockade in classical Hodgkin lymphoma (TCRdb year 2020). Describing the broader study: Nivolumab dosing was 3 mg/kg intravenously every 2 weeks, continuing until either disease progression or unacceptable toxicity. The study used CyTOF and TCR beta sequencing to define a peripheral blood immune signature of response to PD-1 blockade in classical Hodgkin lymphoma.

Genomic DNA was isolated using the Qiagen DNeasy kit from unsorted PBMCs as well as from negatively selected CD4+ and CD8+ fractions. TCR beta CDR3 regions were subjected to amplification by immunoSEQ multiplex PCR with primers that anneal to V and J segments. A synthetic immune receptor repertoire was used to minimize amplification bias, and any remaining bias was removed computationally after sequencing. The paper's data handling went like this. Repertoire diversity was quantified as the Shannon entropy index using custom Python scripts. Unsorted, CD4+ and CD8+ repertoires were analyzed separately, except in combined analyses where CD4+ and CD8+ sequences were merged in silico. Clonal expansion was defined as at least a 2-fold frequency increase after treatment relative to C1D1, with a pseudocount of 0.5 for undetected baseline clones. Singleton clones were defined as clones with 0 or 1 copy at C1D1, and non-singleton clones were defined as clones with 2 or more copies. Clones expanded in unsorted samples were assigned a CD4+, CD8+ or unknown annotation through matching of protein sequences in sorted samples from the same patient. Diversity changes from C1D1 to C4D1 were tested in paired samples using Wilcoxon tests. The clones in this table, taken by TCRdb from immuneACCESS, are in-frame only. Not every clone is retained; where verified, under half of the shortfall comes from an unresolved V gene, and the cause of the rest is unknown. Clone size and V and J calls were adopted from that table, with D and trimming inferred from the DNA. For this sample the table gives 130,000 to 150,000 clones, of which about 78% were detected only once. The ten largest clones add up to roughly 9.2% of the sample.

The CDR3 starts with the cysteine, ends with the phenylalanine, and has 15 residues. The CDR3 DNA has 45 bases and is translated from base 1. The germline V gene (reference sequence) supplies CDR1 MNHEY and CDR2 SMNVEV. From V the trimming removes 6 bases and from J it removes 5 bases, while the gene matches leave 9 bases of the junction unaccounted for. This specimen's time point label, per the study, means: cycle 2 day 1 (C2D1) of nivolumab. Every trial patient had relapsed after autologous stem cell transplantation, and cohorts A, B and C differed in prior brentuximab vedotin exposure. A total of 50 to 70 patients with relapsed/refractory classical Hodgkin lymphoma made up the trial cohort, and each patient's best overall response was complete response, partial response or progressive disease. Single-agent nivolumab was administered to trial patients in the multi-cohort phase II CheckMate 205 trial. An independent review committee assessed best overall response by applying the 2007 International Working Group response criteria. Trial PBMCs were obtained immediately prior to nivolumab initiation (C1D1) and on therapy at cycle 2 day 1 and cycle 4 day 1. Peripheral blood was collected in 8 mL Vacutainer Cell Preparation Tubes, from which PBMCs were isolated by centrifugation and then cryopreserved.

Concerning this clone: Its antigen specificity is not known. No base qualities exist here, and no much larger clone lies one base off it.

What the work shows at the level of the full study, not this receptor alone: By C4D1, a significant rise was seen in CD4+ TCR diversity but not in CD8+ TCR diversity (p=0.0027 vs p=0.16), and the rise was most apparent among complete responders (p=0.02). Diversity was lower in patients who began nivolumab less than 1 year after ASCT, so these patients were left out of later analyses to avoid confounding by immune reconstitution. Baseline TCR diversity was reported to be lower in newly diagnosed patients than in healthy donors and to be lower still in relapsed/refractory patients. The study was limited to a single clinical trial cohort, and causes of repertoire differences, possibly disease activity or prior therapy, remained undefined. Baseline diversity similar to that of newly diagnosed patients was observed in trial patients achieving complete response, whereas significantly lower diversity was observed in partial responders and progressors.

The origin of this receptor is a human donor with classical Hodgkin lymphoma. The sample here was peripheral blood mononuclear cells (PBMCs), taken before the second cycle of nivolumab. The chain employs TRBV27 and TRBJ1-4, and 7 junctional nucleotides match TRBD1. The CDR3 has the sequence CASRQPGQRNEKLFF. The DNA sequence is TGTGCCAGCAGGCAACCGGGACAGAGGAATGAAAAACTGTTTTTT. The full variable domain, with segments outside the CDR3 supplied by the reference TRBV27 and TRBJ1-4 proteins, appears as EAQVTQNPRYLITVTGKKLTVTCSQNMNHEYMSWYRQDPGLGLRQIYYSMNVEVTDKGDVPEGYKVSRKEKRNFPLILESPSPNQTSLYFCASRQPGQRNEKLFFGSGTQLSVL.